The rows below give T cell receptor beta chains drawn from one sample of a study of blood T cell repertoires in COVID-19. Generated by immunoSEQ multiplex PCR, the TCRdb table keeps only in-frame clones and is missing some. The sample yields approximately 250,000 clones, roughly 80% seen once. Sequenced input: peripheral blood. These receptors came from a man in his fifties or sixties who had recovered from COVID-19. Both conserved end residues are part of each CDR3. Each record gives: V gene, J gene, D gene, clone size, CDR3 protein, CDR3 DNA. D genes are given only for firm matches. Some rows have no size entry. The others give once, few or many, or a class for an expanded clone.

V gene: TRBV7-6
J gene: TRBJ2-7
D gene: -
clone size: -
CDR3 protein: CASSSTGNYEQYF
CDR3 DNA: TGTGCCAGCAGCTCGACAGGAAACTACGAGCAGTACTTC

V gene: TRBV9
J gene: TRBJ1-3
D gene: -
clone size: once
CDR3 protein: CASSEGEPGSGNTIYF
CDR3 DNA: TGTGCCAGCAGCGAAGGGGAACCCGGCTCTGGAAACACCATATATTTT

V gene: TRBV19
J gene: TRBJ1-1
D gene: TRBD1
clone size: -
CDR3 protein: CASRTQGYTEAFF
CDR3 DNA: TGTGCCAGTAGGACACAGGGGTACACTGAAGCTTTCTTT

V gene: TRBV6-5
J gene: TRBJ2-3
D gene: TRBD2
clone size: -
CDR3 protein: CAARLAGGVMDTQYF
CDR3 DNA: TGTGCCGCCAGACTAGCGGGAGGTGTCATGGATACGCAGTATTTT

V gene: TRBV19
J gene: TRBJ1-1
D gene: -
clone size: -
CDR3 protein: CASSSTKRAFF
CDR3 DNA: TGTGCCAGTAGTTCGACAAAAAGAGCTTTCTTT

V gene: TRBV6-1
J gene: TRBJ2-7
D gene: TRBD1
clone size: few
CDR3 protein: CASSETAGGYEQYF
CDR3 DNA: TGTGCCAGCAGTGAAACGGCAGGGGGATACGAGCAGTACTTC

V gene: TRBV6-5
J gene: TRBJ2-7
D gene: TRBD1
clone size: -
CDR3 protein: CASSVRDRASYEQYF
CDR3 DNA: TGTGCCAGCAGCGTCCGGGACAGGGCTTCCTACGAGCAGTACTTC

V gene: TRBV24-1
J gene: TRBJ1-2
D gene: -
clone size: few
CDR3 protein: CATSDPGLANYGYTF
CDR3 DNA: TGTGCCACCAGTGATCCAGGGCTAGCTAACTATGGCTACACCTTC

V gene: TRBV5-4
J gene: TRBJ2-5
D gene: -
clone size: -
CDR3 protein: CASSWGSGSRSETQYF
CDR3 DNA: TGTGCCAGCAGCTGGGGTTCGGGAAGCCGATCGGAGACCCAGTACTTC

V gene: TRBV19
J gene: TRBJ2-7
D gene: TRBD2
clone size: -
CDR3 protein: CASSQTSGPYEQYF
CDR3 DNA: TGTGCCAGTAGTCAGACTAGCGGCCCCTACGAGCAGTACTTC

V gene: TRBV21-1
J gene: TRBJ2-2
D gene: -
clone size: -
CDR3 protein: CASSKAAQAAPGIGGELFF
CDR3 DNA: TGTGCCAGCAGCAAAGCGGCGCAGGCGGCACCGGGGATCGGCGGGGAGCTGTTTTTT

V gene: TRBV5-1
J gene: TRBJ2-3
D gene: -
clone size: -
CDR3 protein: CASSVLSRGTGSQDTQYF
CDR3 DNA: TGCGCCAGCAGCGTCCTCTCTCGCGGGACGGGGTCACAAGATACGCAGTATTTT

V gene: TRBV19
J gene: TRBJ1-1
D gene: TRBD1
clone size: -
CDR3 protein: CASSLTKDREAFF
CDR3 DNA: TGTGCCAGTAGTCTAACCAAGGACAGGGAAGCTTTCTTT

V gene: TRBV5-4
J gene: TRBJ2-2
D gene: -
clone size: -
CDR3 protein: CASSLGATGPNTGELFF
CDR3 DNA: TGTGCCAGCAGCTTGGGGGCAACAGGTCCCAACACCGGGGAGCTGTTTTTT

V gene: TRBV7-2
J gene: TRBJ2-7
D gene: -
clone size: -
CDR3 protein: CASSQDSISYEQYF
CDR3 DNA: TGTGCCAGCAGCCAAGACTCGATCTCCTACGAGCAGTACTTC

V gene: TRBV6-5
J gene: TRBJ1-6
D gene: -
clone size: -
CDR3 protein: CASSYSHDTYSPLHF
CDR3 DNA: TGTGCCAGCAGTTACTCACACGACACTTATTCACCCCTCCACTTT

V gene: TRBV5-1
J gene: TRBJ2-2
D gene: -
clone size: -
CDR3 protein: CASSLDRATGELFF
CDR3 DNA: TGCGCCAGCAGCTTGGACAGGGCCACCGGGGAGCTGTTTTTT

V gene: TRBV5-1
J gene: TRBJ1-5
D gene: -
clone size: -
CDR3 protein: CASSLGGPVSPQHF
CDR3 DNA: TGCGCCAGCAGCTTGGGAGGGCCCGTTAGCCCCCAGCATTTT

V gene: TRBV6-5
J gene: TRBJ1-1
D gene: TRBD1
clone size: -
CDR3 protein: CASRRDRSMNTEAFF
CDR3 DNA: TGTGCCAGCAGAAGGGACAGATCTATGAACACTGAAGCTTTCTTT

V gene: TRBV6-6
J gene: TRBJ1-1
D gene: TRBD1
clone size: -
CDR3 protein: CASSTGTGGKNTEAFF
CDR3 DNA: TGTGCCAGCAGTACCGGGACAGGGGGAAAGAACACTGAAGCTTTCTTT

V gene: TRBV4-1
J gene: TRBJ1-6
D gene: -
clone size: few
CDR3 protein: CASSQSPTGNSPLHF
CDR3 DNA: TGCGCCAGCAGCCAATCCCCCACAGGGAATTCACCCCTCCACTTT

V gene: TRBV5-1
J gene: TRBJ2-6
D gene: -
clone size: once
CDR3 protein: CASSMEPGATSSGANVLTF
CDR3 DNA: TGCGCCAGCAGCATGGAACCGGGAGCGACGAGCTCTGGGGCCAACGTCCTGACTTTC

V gene: TRBV6-6
J gene: TRBJ2-7
D gene: TRBD1
clone size: once
CDR3 protein: CASRLTGTGTYEQYF
CDR3 DNA: TGTGCCAGCAGGCTTACCGGGACAGGGACCTACGAGCAGTACTTC

V gene: TRBV2
J gene: TRBJ2-7
D gene: -
clone size: -
CDR3 protein: CASKGRPYEQYF
CDR3 DNA: TGTGCCAGCAAAGGGAGGCCCTACGAGCAGTACTTC